This T cell receptor beta chain derives from a study of blood T cell repertoires in COVID-19. At the level of the study: Acute and convalescent COVID-19 samples came from the United States, Italy and Spain. From T cells, B-cell-depleted T cells, or PBMCs came the material, which was cDNA or gDNA.

Trimming removed 9 bases at V and 2 bases at J, with 11 bases between. This CDR3 is 13 amino acids long. The germline V gene has CDR1 KGHDR and CDR2 SFDVKD. Per the study methods: Reference gene primer amplification yielded estimated nucleated cell counts. Sequenced by immunoSEQ multiplex PCR; TCRdb stores in-frame clones only, minus some. V and J calls and clone size are those listed in that table; D and trimming were worked out from the DNA. The sample carries roughly 30,000 clones, approximately 88% recorded once. The receptor comes from an elderly man with active COVID-19. This chain uses TRBV24-1 with TRBJ2-3, with D perhaps TRBD2 (5 bases). The sequenced sample consisted of peripheral blood. In nucleotides, the CDR3 is TGTGCCACCCGGGGTGGGGACACAGATACGCAGTATTTT. Amino acids: CATRGGDTDTQYF.